A single sample gave rise to the 27 T cell receptor beta chains below, sequenced in a study of kidney transplant recipient with SARS-CoV-2 infection. TCRdb recomputed calls from the reads with MiXCR, one row per CDR3 protein. The table lists 200,000 to 300,000 distinct CDR3 sequences, around 28% of them singletons, with around 6.8% in the top ten. The sample here was a blood sample, taken at baseline and on roughly day 110 from a kidney transplant recipient. These receptors were collected from a male patient aged 30 to 40 who had COVID-19 and was a kidney transplant recipient. These T cells may partly come from the graft donor.

There are many counts of this clonotype. The V gene is TRBV2, the J gene TRBJ1-2; 11 bases fit TRBD1. V was pared by 5 bases and J by 8 bases, with 13 bases of the junction left unmatched. Germline CDR1 SNHLY, CDR2 FYNNEI. This CDR3 is built from 16 residues. This chain's CDR3 is CASSITWTGGVEGYTF. As DNA, the CDR3 is TGTGCCAGCAGTATTACTTGGACAGGGGGCGTAGAAGGCTACACCTTC.

A word on this clonotype: A much larger clone sits a single nucleotide away, making a read error possible. The V gene is TRBV4-1, the J gene TRBJ1-6, with 7 bases identical to TRBD1. Germline V gene sequence: CDR1 MGHRA, CDR2 YSYEKL. The CDR3 has 16 amino acids. This CDR3 reads CASGQEGQGDDSPLHF. The CDR3 bases are TGCGCCAGCGGCCAAGAGGGTCAGGGGGACGATTCACCCCTCCACTTT.

Comment on this clonotype: This may arise from a read error, as a much more abundant clone is one base away. Here the CDR3 omits its conserved ending phenylalanine or tryptophan, so a read error is the likely source. The chain uses TRBV3-1 and TRBJ2-5; no clear D. The CDR3 covers 17 residues. Germline V gives CDR1 LGHDT, CDR2 YNNKEL (reference sequence). V gave up 4 bases and J gave up 5 bases, with 23 bases separating them. The CDR3 reads CASSLATPISFSETQYL. The CDR3 bases are TGTGCCAGCAGCCTAGCCACTCCCATTTCTTTCTCTGAGACCCAGTACCTC.

This clonotype was counted ten times or more. V gene TRBV20-1 combines with J gene TRBJ2-7; 10 nucleotides line up with TRBD1. The germline gives CDR1 DFQATT, CDR2 SNEGSKA (reference sequence). This CDR3 is built from 15 residues. The V segment lost 5 bases and the J segment 3 bases; nucleotides outside the gene matches: 10. This CDR3 is CSAGRQGANIYEQYF. CDR3 DNA sequence: TGCAGTGCTGGCAGACAGGGGGCCAACATCTACGAGCAGTACTTC.

CDR3 coding DNA: TGTGCCAGCAGCTTAGATACTAGCATCCATGAGCAGTTCTTC. Its protein is CASSLDTSIHEQFF. This chain links TRBV11-2 with TRBJ2-1; tentatively, D is TRBD2 (6 bases). V was pared by 0 bases and J by 8 bases, with 11 bases between. The CDR3 loop spans 14 amino acids. Germline loops: CDR1 SGHAT, CDR2 FQNNGV.

This clonotype has ten or more counts. The chain recombines TRBV5-1 with TRBJ2-7, with D hard to call. The CDR3 is 13 amino acids. From germline, CDR1 is SGHRS and CDR2 YFSETQ. V dropped 2 bases and J dropped 2 bases, with 8 bases sitting between them. The CDR3 loop reads CASSFGSTYEQYF. In nucleotides, the CDR3 is TGCGCCAGCAGCTTCGGCAGCACCTACGAGCAGTACTTC. The full variable domain, its missing parts supplied by reference TRBV5-1 and TRBJ2-7, is KAGVTQTPRYLIKTRGQQVTLSCSPISGHRSVSWYQQTPGQGLQFLFEYFSETQRNKGNFPGRFSGRQFSNSRSEMNVSTLELGDSALYLCASSFGSTYEQYFGPGTRLTVT.

This clonotype was counted ten times or more. The chain couples TRBV19 to TRBJ1-2; D gene uncertain. The CDR3 extends over 17 amino acids. Trimming pared 5 bases from V and 4 bases from J, leaving 23 bases between. From germline, CDR1 is LNHDA and CDR2 SQIVND (reference sequence). The CDR3 DNA reads TGTGCCAGTAGTTCGAATGTGACAAATCGAAAGACCTATGGCTACACCTTC. This codes for CASSSNVTNRKTYGYTF.

The sample holds many counts of this clonotype. This chain connects TRBV3-1 to TRBJ1-2, with no clear D. The CDR3 contains 17 residues. The V gene's germline CDR1 is LGHDT and CDR2 YNNKEL (reference sequence). Trimming removed 4 bases at V and 4 bases at J, with 22 bases between. CDR3 nucleotides: TGTGCCAGCAGCCGGAATCTCACCCTTCGAAAGACCTATGGCTACACCTTC. Amino acid sequence: CASSRNLTLRKTYGYTF.

The gene calls are TRBV7-9 and TRBJ2-3; D is undetermined. The V end was cut by 5 bases, the J end by 3 bases, with 9 bases between. The CDR3 is 13 amino acids. Looked up from germline, CDR1 is SEHNR and CDR2 is FQNEAQ (reference sequence). Written as DNA, the CDR3 is TGTGCCAGCAGCCATTACTCTACAGATACGCAGTATTTT. Translating it yields CASSHYSTDTQYF. The entire variable domain, with the rest obtained from reference TRBV7-9 and TRBJ2-3, is as follows: DTGVSQNPRHKITKRGQNVTFRCDPISEHNRLYWYRQTLGQGPEFLTYFQNEAQLEKSRLLSDRFSAERPKGSFSTLEIQRTEQGDSAMYLCASSHYSTDTQYFGPGTRLTVL.

This clonotype was seen repeatedly, ten times or more. The chain recombines TRBV4-3 with TRBJ1-2; D perhaps matches TRBD1 (6 bases). The CDR3 is 17 amino acids. Germline-derived CDR1 and CDR2 are LGHNA and YSLEER. V was pared by 5 bases and J by 4 bases, with 23 bases between. CDR3 amino acids: CASSCKTGRRKTYGYTF. The CDR3 coding sequence is TGCGCCAGCAGCTGCAAGACAGGACGTCGAAAGACCTATGGCTACACCTTC.

The sample holds a few counts of this clonotype. The chain uses TRBV6-5 and TRBJ2-7; 7 positions agree with TRBD2. J gave up 4 bases and V 6 bases, and 9 bases lay outside the gene matches. Germline CDR1 and CDR2: MNHEY and SVGAGI. This CDR3 region has 14 residues. The CDR3 DNA sequence: TGTGCCAGCAGCCTCGGACTAGAATTATACGAGCAGTACTTC. The encoded protein is CASSLGLELYEQYF.

Details on this clonotype: A read error may account for a junction end that differs from germline. The chain joins TRBV10-1 to TRBJ2-1, with D tentatively TRBD2 (5 bases). The germline V gene encodes CDR1 WNHNN and CDR2 SYGVQD (reference sequence). This CDR3 is 21 amino acids long. The CDR3 protein is CTSSGNPSGKVMGFLGNEQFF. The CDR3 nucleotides read TGCACCAGCAGTGGGAACCCATCCGGGAAGGTTATGGGTTTCCTTGGCAATGAGCAGTTCTTC.

The chain links TRBV7-2 to TRBJ2-1, with 11 bases that match TRBD2. Germline trimming cut 1 base from V and 10 bases from J; bases unmatched to any gene: 3. This CDR3 is built from 14 residues. Germline CDR1 is SGHTA and CDR2 is FQGNSA. CDR3 in amino acids: CASSLDGTSGEQFF. Written as DNA, the CDR3 is TGTGCCAGCAGCTTAGATGGGACTAGCGGAGAGCAGTTCTTC. Using reference TRBV7-2 and TRBJ2-1 for the parts outside the CDR3, the full variable domain is GAGVSQSPSNKVTEKGKDVELRCDPISGHTALYWYRQSLGQGLEFLIYFQGNSAPDKSGLPSDRFSAERTGGSVSTLTIQRTQQEDSAVYLCASSLDGTSGEQFFGPGTRLTVL.

This chain joins TRBV9 and TRBJ2-1; either TRBD1 or TRBD2 may fit D (5 bases each). In germline, CDR1 is SGDLS, CDR2 YYNGEE. V dropped 6 bases and J dropped 4 bases, with 20 bases sitting between them. This CDR3 comprises 16 residues. The CDR3 sequence is CASNESGTSLYNEQFF. As DNA, the CDR3 is TGTGCCAGCAACGAATCAGGGACCTCTTTATACAATGAGCAGTTCTTC.

This clonotype was recorded at least ten times. The rearrangement links TRBV5-8 to TRBJ1-2; unclear D gene. Trimming took 6 bases from V and 4 from J, leaving 22 bases between them. Germline V gene data show CDR1 as SGHTS and CDR2 as YDEGEE. The CDR3 runs to 16 residues. The CDR3 region is CASNSRHPRKTYGYTF. For the CDR3, the DNA is TGTGCCAGCAACTCTCGTCATCCACGAAAGACCTATGGCTACACCTTC.

The chain links TRBV21-1 to TRBJ2-2; the D call TRBD2 from the table was never checked on the DNA. TRBV21-1 has pseudogene status. The CDR3 is 16 residues long. CDR3 sequence: CASSKDALAETGELVF. The CDR3 coding sequence is TGTGCCAGCAGCAAAGACGCACTAGCGGAAACCGGGGAGCTGGTTTTT.

This clonotype was recorded many times. This chain uses TRBV4-3 with TRBJ1-2; D remains ambiguous. Germline CDR1 is LGHNA and CDR2 is YSLEER. Trimming removed 4 bases at V and 4 bases at J, with 22 bases between. The CDR3 runs 17 residues. DNA for the CDR3: TGCGCCAGCAGCCGGGGAAAAGGACGTCGAAAGACCTATGGCTACACCTTC. It translates to CASSRGKGRRKTYGYTF.

This clonotype has just a few counts. This chain links TRBV10-1 with TRBJ2-3, with a tentative D call TRBD2 (6 bases). Germline V gives CDR1 WNHNN, CDR2 SYGVQD (reference sequence). CDR3 length: 13 residues. V was shortened by 2 bases and J by 6 bases, with 9 bases between the two germline ends. CDR3 protein: CASSEGGMDTQYF. The CDR3, as DNA: TGCGCCAGCAGTGAGGGAGGGATGGATACGCAGTATTTT.

This clonotype was counted at least ten times. The rearrangement uses TRBV10-3 and TRBJ1-2; 9 bases agree with TRBD1. The CDR3 length is 15 residues. J lost 2 bases, V lost 3 bases, and 4 bases had no gene match. Germline V gene data show CDR1 as ENHRY and CDR2 as SYGVKD. CDR3 loop: CAISEGGQGNYGYTF. The CDR3 DNA reads TGTGCCATCAGTGAAGGGGGACAGGGCAACTATGGCTACACCTTC.

In this sample, this clonotype turned up many times. The chain uses TRBV7-3 and TRBJ1-3; a weak D match, TRBD1 (5 bases). Germline V gives CDR1 SGHTA, CDR2 FQGTGA. The CDR3 consists of 17 residues. Trimming took off 4 bases at V and 0 bases at J, with 16 bases between the two ends. The CDR3 sequence is CASSYYGTPDSGNTIYF. The CDR3 DNA is TGTGCCAGCAGCTATTACGGGACGCCGGACTCTGGAAACACCATATATTTT. The full variable domain, in which reference TRBV7-3 and TRBJ1-3 provide the parts outside the CDR3, is GAGVSQTPSNKVTEKGKYVELRCDPISGHTALYWYRQSLGQGPEFLIYFQGTGAADDSGLPNDRFFAVRPEGSVSTLKIQRTERGDSAVYLCASSYYGTPDSGNTIYFGEGSWLTVV.

As for this clonotype: The germline gene is not matched at one end of the junction; a read error may be the cause. J is TRBJ2-7 and V is TRBV19; TRBD1 matches 9 bases. The CDR3 loop spans 15 amino acids. The germline V gene has CDR1 LNHDA and CDR2 SQIVND (reference sequence). CDR3 residues: CANSRAGQGSYEQYF. CDR3 in DNA: TGTGCCAATAGTAGGGCGGGACAGGGTTCCTACGAGCAGTACTTC.

Note on this clonotype: With a much larger clone just one base away, this may be a read error. The chain carries TRBV7-7 and TRBJ2-1, with TRBD2 as a possible D gene (7 bases). The CDR3 loop spans 14 amino acids. CDR1 and CDR2 from the germline V gene are SSHAT and FNYEAQ (reference sequence). Written as DNA, the CDR3 is TGTGCTAGCAGCCTCGACGGGGGGACAAATGAGCAGTTCTTC. Its protein product is CASSLDGGTNEQFF.

This clonotype was counted many times. The chain carries TRBV7-6 and TRBJ1-6; D is possibly TRBD1 (6 bases). Trimming shortened V by 5 bases and J by 8 bases, and 13 bases separated the two germline ends. Germline values: CDR1 SGHVS, CDR2 FNYEAQ. There are 14 residues in the CDR3. Here the CDR3 reads CASSQSAGDSPLHF. Here the CDR3 DNA reads TGTGCCAGCAGCCAATCGGCAGGGGATTCACCCCTCCACTTT.

This clonotype was seen at least ten times. V gene TRBV20-1 combines with J gene TRBJ2-7; tentative D call: TRBD2 (6 bases). V lost 0 bases to trimming and J lost 0 bases, with 12 bases between them. Looked up from germline, CDR1 is DFQATT and CDR2 is SNEGSKA (reference sequence). The CDR3 totals 15 residues. Here the CDR3 reads CSARDLEGSSYEQYV. The CDR3, as DNA: TGCAGTGCTAGAGATCTGGAGGGGAGCTCCTACGAGCAGTACGTC.

This clonotype occurred many times. J is TRBJ2-7 and V is TRBV30; weak D call: TRBD1 (5 bases). This CDR3 region has 16 residues. V lost 5 bases and J lost 2, with 22 bases in between. Germline V CDR1 and CDR2: GTSNPN, SVGIG (reference sequence). DNA for the CDR3: TGTGCCTGGGGGTTCTCGAGCAGGGATTTCGCCTACGAGCAGTACTTC. Translation: CAWGFSSRDFAYEQYF.

CDR3 residues: CASSPAGVFQDTQYF. The CDR3 nucleotides read TGTGCCAGCAGCCCAGCGGGAGTGTTCCAAGATACGCAGTATTTT. J is TRBJ2-3 and V is TRBV7-3, with 8 bases aligning to TRBD2. Germline V gene data show CDR1 as SGHTA and CDR2 as FQGTGA. Trimming cost V 5 bases and J 5 bases; bases outside gene matches: 9. This CDR3 has 15 amino acids. The whole variable domain, filled in from reference TRBV7-3 and TRBJ2-3, reads GAGVSQTPSNKVTEKGKYVELRCDPISGHTALYWYRQSLGQGPEFLIYFQGTGAADDSGLPNDRFFAVRPEGSVSTLKIQRTERGDSAVYLCASSPAGVFQDTQYFGPGTRLTVL.

This clonotype turned up a few times. A much bigger clone sits one base away, suggesting this may be a read error. This rearrangement joins TRBV25-1 to TRBJ2-2; D gene ambiguous. The length of the CDR3 is 14 residues. Germline lookup yields CDR1 MGHDK and CDR2 SYGVNS. CDR3 region: CTSRKETLSGELFF. The CDR3 DNA reads as TGTACCAGCCGAAAAGAGACTCTTAGCGGGGAGCTGTTTTTT.